This T cell receptor beta chain was sequenced for a study of cytomegalovirus exposure and HLA in healthy donors. J lost 4 bases, V lost 3 bases, and 4 bases had no gene match. The CDR3 has 15 amino acids. In germline, CDR1 is SGDLS, CDR2 YYNGEE. The PCR ran on 60 Vbeta and 13 Jbeta primers. Generated by immunoSEQ multiplex PCR, the TCRdb table keeps only in-frame clones and is missing some. The data show 150,000 or so clones, roughly 79% seen once. This TCR was recovered from a man younger than 35 in good health and CMV-seronegative. The gene calls are TRBV9 and TRBJ1-4, with 9 bases matching TRBD1. The material sequenced was PBMCs. Here the CDR3 DNA reads TGTGCCAGCAGCGCGGGACAGGGAAGTAATGAAAAACTGTTTTTT. It is translated as CASSAGQGSNEKLFF.